This T cell receptor (beta chain) derives from a study of T cells in Graves' hyperthyroidism and ophthalmopathy. Template material for amplifying TCR beta CDR3 regions consisted of RNA transcripts. HTBI primers were used for first-round RT-PCR of the TCR CDR3. TCRdb reanalysed the multiplex PCR reads using MiXCR and keeps one entry per CDR3 protein. Among about 360,000 distinct CDR3 sequences, around 14% were seen once, and the ten largest hold roughly 9.2%. The material sequenced was blood. This sequence was found in a woman aged 18-35 years with Graves' hyperthyroidism.

The CDR3 spells CASSATGRSKTQYF. CDR3 in DNA: TGTGCCAGCAGTGCGACAGGGCGGAGCAAGACCCAGTACTTC. V usage is TRBV6-1 and J usage is TRBJ2-5, with 7 bases fitting TRBD1. The germline V gene has CDR1 MNHNS and CDR2 SASEGT. Trimming cost V 4 bases and J 6 bases; bases outside gene matches: 8. CDR3 size: 14 residues.